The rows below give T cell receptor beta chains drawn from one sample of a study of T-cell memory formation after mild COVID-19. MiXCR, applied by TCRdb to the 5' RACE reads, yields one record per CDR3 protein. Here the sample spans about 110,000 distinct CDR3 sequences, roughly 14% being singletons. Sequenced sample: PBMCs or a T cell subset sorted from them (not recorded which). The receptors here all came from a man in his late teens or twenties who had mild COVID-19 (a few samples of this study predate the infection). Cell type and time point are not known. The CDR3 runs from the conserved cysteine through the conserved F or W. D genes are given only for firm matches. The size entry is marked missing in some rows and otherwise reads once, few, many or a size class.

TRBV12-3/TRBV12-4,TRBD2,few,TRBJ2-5,CASSQSIWGTSGKETQYF,TGTGCCAGCAGCCAAAGCATCTGGGGGACTAGCGGAAAAGAGACCCAGTACTTC
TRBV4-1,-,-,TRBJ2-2,CASSQRVNTGELFF,TGCGCCAGCAGCCAAAGGGTAAACACCGGGGAGCTGTTTTTT
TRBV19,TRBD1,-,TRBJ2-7,CASSIGTGDEQYF,TGTGCCAGTAGTATTGGGACAGGGGACGAGCAGTACTTC
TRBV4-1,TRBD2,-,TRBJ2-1,CASSQESTAGNDEQFF,TGCGCCAGCAGCCAAGAAAGTACAGCGGGGAACGATGAGCAGTTCTTC
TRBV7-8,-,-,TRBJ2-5,CASSLSRVQETQYF,TGTGCCAGCAGCTTATCACGAGTTCAAGAGACCCAGTACTTC
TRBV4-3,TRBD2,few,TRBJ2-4,CASSAPGEGNIQYF,TGCGCCAGCAGCGCTCCGGGGGAGGGAAACATTCAGTACTTC
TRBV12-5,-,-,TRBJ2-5,CASSPGGVSETQYF,TGTGCTAGTTCGCCAGGAGGGGTTTCAGAGACCCAGTACTTC
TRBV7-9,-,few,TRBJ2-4,CASSPLGGENIQYF,TGTGCCAGCAGCCCCCTGGGGGGTGAAAACATTCAGTACTTC
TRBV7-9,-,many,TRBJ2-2,CASSPTGPGELFF,TGTGCCAGCAGCCCTACAGGACCCGGGGAGCTGTTTTTT
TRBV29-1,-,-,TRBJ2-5,CSAGKETQYF,TGCAGCGCGGGTAAAGAGACCCAGTACTTC
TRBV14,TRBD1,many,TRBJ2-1,CASSQVGGDEQFF,TGTGCCAGCAGCCAAGTAGGGGGCGATGAGCAGTTCTTC
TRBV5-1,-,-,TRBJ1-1,CASSPSRRLNRETEAFF,TGCGCCAGCAGCCCCTCGCGGAGGCTAAATCGGGAAACTGAAGCTTTCTTT
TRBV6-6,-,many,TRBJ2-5,CASSGHFGQWEETQYF,TGTGCCAGCAGCGGACACTTCGGACAGTGGGAAGAGACCCAGTACTTC
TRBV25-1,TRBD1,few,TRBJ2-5,CASSDPRQGARETQYF,TGTGCCAGCAGTGATCCGCGACAGGGTGCCCGGGAGACCCAGTACTTC
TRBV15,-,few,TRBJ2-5,CATSRDYAGGQETQYF,TGTGCCACCAGCAGAGATTACGCAGGGGGGCAAGAGACCCAGTACTTC